This TCR beta chain was recovered during a study of T cell responses to AZD1222 COVID-19 vaccine. The table came from immunoSEQ multiplex PCR; TCRdb's copy has only in-frame clones and leaves some out. Altogether approximately 120,000 clones are present, about 90% being singletons, with the ten largest covering around 4.8%. On this clone: What it binds is unknown.

The study, taken as a whole, reports: Donors, mostly white British, included more females; clonal diversity was possibly underestimated.

Germline V gene sequence: CDR1 SGHTA, CDR2 FQGNSA. The CDR3 sequence is 15 residues long. The junction had 5 bases not matched to a gene; V was cut back by 5 bases and J by 4 bases. This receptor was obtained from an adult in good health. The V gene is TRBV7-2, the J gene TRBJ1-3; 10 bases agree with TRBD1. Source: peripheral blood, taken on day 0 of AZD1222 vaccination. CDR3: CASSPGTGAGNTIYF. The CDR3 DNA reads TGTGCCAGCAGCCCCGGGACAGGGGCCGGAAACACCATATATTTT.